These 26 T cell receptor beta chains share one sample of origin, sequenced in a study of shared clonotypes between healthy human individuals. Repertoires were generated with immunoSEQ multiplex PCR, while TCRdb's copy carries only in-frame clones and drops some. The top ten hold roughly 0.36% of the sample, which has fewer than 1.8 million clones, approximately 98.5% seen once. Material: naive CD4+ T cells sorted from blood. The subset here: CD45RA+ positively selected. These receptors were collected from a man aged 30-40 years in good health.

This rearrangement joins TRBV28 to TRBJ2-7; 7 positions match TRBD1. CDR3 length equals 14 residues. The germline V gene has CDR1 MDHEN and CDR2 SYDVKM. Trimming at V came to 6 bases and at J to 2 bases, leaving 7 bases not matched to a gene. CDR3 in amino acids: CASRTTGLTYEQYF. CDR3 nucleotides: TGTGCCAGCAGAACGACAGGGTTAACCTACGAGCAGTACTTC.

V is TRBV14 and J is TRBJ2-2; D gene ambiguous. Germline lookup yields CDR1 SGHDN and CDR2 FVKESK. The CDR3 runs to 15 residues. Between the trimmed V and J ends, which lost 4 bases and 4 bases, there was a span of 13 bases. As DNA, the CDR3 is TGTGCCAGCAGCCGGCTTGCCCTGGTCACCGGGGAGCTGTTTTTT. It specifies CASSRLALVTGELFF.

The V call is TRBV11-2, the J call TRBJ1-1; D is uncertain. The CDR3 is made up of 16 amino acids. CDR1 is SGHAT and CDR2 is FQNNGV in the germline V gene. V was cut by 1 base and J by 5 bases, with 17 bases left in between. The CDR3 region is CASSLANIIIGTEAFF. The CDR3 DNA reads TGTGCCAGCAGCTTAGCCAACATTATTATAGGAACTGAAGCTTTCTTT.

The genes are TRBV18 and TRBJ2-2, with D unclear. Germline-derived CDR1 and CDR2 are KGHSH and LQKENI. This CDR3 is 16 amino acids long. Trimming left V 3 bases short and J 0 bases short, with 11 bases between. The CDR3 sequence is CASSPTDKANTGELFF. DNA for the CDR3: TGTGCCAGCTCACCCACCGACAAAGCGAACACCGGGGAGCTGTTTTTT.

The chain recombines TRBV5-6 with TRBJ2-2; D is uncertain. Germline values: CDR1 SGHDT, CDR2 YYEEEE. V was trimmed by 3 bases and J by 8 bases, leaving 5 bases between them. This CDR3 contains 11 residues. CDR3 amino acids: CASSYGGELFF. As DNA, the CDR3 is TGTGCCAGCAGCTACGGGGGGGAGCTGTTTTTT.

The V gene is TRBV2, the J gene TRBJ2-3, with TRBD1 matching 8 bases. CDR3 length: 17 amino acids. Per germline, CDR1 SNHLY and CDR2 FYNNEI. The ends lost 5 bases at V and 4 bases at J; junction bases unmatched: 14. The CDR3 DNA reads TGTGCCAGCAGTCTCAACCGACAGGGGTTTGGGGCAGATACGCAGTATTTT. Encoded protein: CASSLNRQGFGADTQYF.

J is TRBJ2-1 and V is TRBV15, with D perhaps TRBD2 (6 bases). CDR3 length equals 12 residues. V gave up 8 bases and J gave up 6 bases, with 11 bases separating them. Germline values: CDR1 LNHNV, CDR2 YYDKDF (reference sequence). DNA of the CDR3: TGTGCCACCGGGGAGGTGATCAATGAGCAGTTCTTC. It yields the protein CATGEVINEQFF.

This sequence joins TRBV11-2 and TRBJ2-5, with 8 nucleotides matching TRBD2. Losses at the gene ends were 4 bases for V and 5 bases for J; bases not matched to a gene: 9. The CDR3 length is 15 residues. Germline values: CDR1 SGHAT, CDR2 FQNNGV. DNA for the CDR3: TGTGCCAGCAGCTCGATCGGGACTAGATTGGAGACCCAGTACTTC. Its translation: CASSSIGTRLETQYF.

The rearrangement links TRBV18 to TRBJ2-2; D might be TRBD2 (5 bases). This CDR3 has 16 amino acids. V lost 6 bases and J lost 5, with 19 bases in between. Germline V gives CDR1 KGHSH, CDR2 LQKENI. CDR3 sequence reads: CASSPLTSGSTGELFF. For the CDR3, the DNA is TGTGCCAGCTCTCCCCTTACGTCGGGGAGTACCGGGGAGCTGTTTTTT.

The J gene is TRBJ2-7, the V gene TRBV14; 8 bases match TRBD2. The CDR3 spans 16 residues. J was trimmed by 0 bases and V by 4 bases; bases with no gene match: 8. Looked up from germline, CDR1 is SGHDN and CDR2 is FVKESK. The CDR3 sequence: CASSRLAGPSSYEQYF. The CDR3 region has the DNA TGTGCCAGCAGCCGCCTAGCGGGCCCAAGCTCCTACGAGCAGTACTTC. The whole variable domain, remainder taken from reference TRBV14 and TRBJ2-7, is EAGVTQFPSHSVIEKGQTVTLRCDPISGHDNLYWYRRVMGKEIKFLLHFVKESKQDESGMPNNRFLAERTGGTYSTLKVQPAELEDSGVYFCASSRLAGPSSYEQYFGPGTRLTVT.

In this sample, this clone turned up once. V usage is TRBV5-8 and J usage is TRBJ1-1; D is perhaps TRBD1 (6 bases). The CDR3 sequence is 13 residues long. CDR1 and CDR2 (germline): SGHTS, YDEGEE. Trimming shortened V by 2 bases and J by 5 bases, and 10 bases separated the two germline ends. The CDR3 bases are TGTGCCAGCAGCTTCACAGGGAGGACTGAAGCTTTCTTT. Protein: CASSFTGRTEAFF.

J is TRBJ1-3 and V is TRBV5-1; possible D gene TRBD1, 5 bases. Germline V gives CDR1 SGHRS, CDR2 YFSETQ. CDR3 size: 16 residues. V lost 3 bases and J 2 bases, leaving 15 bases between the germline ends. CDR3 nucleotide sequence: TGCGCCAGCAGCTCGACCTCCTCGGGACCTGGAAACACCATATATTTT. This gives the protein CASSSTSSGPGNTIYF.

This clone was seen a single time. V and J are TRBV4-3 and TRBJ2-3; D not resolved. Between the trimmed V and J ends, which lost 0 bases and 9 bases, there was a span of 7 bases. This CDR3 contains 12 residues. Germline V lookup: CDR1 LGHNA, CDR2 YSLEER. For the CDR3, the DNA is TGCGCCAGCAGCCAAGATTTAGTAACGCAGTATTTT. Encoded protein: CASSQDLVTQYF.

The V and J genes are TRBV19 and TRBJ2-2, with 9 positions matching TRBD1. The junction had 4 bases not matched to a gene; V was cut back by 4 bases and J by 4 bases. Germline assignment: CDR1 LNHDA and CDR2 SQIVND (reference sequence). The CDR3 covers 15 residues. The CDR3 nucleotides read TGTGCCAGTAGTAAAGGGACAGGGAGCACCGGGGAGCTGTTTTTT. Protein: CASSKGTGSTGELFF.

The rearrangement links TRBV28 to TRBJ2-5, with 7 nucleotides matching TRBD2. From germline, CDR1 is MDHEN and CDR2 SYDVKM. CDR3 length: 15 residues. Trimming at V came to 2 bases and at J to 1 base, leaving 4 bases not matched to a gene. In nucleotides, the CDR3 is TGTGCCAGCAGTTTAAGCCTAGCGGTCCAAGAGACCCAGTACTTC. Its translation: CASSLSLAVQETQYF.

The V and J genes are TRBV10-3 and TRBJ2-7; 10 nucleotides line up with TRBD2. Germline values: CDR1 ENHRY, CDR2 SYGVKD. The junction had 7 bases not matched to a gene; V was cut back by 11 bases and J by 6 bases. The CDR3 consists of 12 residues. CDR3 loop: CAGASGSGEQYF. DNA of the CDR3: TGTGCCGGGGCTAGCGGGAGTGGCGAGCAGTACTTC.

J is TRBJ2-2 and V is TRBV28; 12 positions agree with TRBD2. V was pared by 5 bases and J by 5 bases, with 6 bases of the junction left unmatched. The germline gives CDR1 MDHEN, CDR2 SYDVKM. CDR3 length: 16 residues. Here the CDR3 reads CASSGLAGKGTGELFF. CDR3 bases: TGTGCCAGCAGTGGACTAGCGGGAAAAGGGACCGGGGAGCTGTTTTTT. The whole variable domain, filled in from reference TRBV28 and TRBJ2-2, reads DVKVTQSSRYLVKRTGEKVFLECVQDMDHENMFWYRQDPGLGLRLIYFSYDVKMKEKGDIPEGYSVSREKKERFSLILESASTNQTSMYLCASSGLAGKGTGELFFGEGSRLTVL.

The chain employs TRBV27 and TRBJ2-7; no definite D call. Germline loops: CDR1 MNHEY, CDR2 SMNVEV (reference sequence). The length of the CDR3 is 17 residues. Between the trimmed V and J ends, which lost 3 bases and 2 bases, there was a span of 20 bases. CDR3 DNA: TGTGCCAGCAGTTTCAATCCGGGTCCCTCGTTCCCCTACGAGCAGTACTTC. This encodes CASSFNPGPSFPYEQYF.

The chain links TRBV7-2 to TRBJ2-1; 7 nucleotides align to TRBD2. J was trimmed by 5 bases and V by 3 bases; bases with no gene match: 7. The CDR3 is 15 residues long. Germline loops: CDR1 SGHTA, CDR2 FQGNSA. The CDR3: CASSFTGTTHNEQFF. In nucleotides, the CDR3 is TGTGCCAGCAGCTTTACCGGGACTACCCACAATGAGCAGTTCTTC.

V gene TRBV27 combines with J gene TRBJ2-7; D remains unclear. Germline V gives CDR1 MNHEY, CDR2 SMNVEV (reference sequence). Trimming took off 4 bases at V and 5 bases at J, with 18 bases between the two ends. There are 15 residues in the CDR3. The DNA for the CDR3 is TGTGCCAGCAGTTCCCCGTCTGGGGATAATCACGAGCAGTACTTC. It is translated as CASSSPSGDNHEQYF.

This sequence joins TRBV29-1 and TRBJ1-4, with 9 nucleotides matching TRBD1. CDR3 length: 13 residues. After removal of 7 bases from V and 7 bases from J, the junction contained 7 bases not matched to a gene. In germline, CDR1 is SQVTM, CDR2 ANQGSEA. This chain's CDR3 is CSARQGGSEKLFF. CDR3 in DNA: TGCAGCGCCCGACAGGGGGGGAGTGAAAAACTGTTTTTT.

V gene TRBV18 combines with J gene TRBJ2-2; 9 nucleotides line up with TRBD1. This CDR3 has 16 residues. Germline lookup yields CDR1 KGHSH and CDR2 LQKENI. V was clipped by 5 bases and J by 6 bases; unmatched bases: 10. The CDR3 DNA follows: TGTGCCAGCTCATCAACCGGGACAGGGTACGCCGGGGAGCTGTTTTTT. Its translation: CASSSTGTGYAGELFF.

The CDR3 reads CASSLFFSGDNEQFF. DNA for the CDR3: TGCGCCAGCAGCCTCTTTTTTAGCGGCGACAATGAGCAGTTCTTC. This chain connects TRBV4-1 to TRBJ2-1; possibly TRBD2 for D (6 bases). Per germline, CDR1 MGHRA and CDR2 YSYEKL. The CDR3 is 15 residues long. Between the trimmed V and J ends, which lost 4 bases and 5 bases, there was a span of 15 bases.

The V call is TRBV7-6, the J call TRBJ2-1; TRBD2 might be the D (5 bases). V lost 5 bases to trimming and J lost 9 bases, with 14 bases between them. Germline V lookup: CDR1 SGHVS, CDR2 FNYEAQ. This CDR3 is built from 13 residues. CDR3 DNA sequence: TGTGCCAGCAGCCCCGACTACCTCGGTGAGCAGTTCTTC. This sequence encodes CASSPDYLGEQFF.

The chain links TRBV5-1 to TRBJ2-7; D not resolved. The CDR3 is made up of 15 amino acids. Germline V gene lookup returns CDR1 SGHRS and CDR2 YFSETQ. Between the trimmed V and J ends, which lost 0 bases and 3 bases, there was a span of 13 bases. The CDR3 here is CASSLASVDIYEQYF. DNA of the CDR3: TGCGCCAGCAGCTTGGCCAGTGTGGATATCTACGAGCAGTACTTC.

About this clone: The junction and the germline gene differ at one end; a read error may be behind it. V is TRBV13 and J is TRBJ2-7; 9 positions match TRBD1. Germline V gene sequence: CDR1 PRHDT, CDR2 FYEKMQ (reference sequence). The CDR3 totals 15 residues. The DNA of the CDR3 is TGTGCCAGCAGCCTAGGACAGGGGTCCCCCTACGAGCAGTACTTC. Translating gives CASSLGQGSPYEQYF.